One and the same sample provided the 3 T cell receptor beta chains below, sequenced in a study of T cells in Graves' hyperthyroidism and ophthalmopathy. TCR beta CDR3 region amplification was performed from RNA transcripts. An initial round of RT-PCR targeting the TCR CDR3 relied on the HTBI primer set. TCRdb reprocessed the multiplex PCR reads via MiXCR and lists one record per CDR3 protein. The table lists under 300,000 distinct CDR3 sequences, 22% of them singletons. Sequenced: blood. These receptor sequences come from a man aged 25 to 40 with Graves' ophthalmopathy.

The V and J genes are TRBV27 and TRBJ1-2, with D hard to call. Germline values: CDR1 MNHEY, CDR2 SMNVEV (reference sequence). Trimming took off 3 bases at V and 4 bases at J, with 12 bases between the two ends. The CDR3 has 14 amino acids. The CDR3 sequence is CASSFRGTGYGYTF. The DNA of the CDR3 is TGTGCCAGCAGTTTTCGGGGTACGGGCTATGGCTACACCTTC.

The chain joins TRBV12-3 or TRBV12-4 to TRBJ1-2; D is undetermined. With 5 bases removed from V and 5 bases from J, the gap between germline ends came to 18 bases. This CDR3 comprises 15 residues. CDR3 bases: TGTGCCAGCAGTCCTCAGGACTCTCCTGGGTATGGCTACACCTTC. Amino acids: CASSPQDSPGYGYTF.

This clonotype was observed a few times. This rearrangement joins TRBV11-2 to TRBJ2-5; perhaps TRBD1 as D (7 bases). The germline CDR1 and CDR2 sequences are SGHAT and FQNNGV. The CDR3 has 14 residues. V lost 6 bases, J lost 5 bases, and 16 bases lay in between. DNA for the CDR3: TGTGCCAGCAGATCCTGGAGGGGGCGGGAGACCCAGTACTTC. As protein: CASRSWRGRETQYF.